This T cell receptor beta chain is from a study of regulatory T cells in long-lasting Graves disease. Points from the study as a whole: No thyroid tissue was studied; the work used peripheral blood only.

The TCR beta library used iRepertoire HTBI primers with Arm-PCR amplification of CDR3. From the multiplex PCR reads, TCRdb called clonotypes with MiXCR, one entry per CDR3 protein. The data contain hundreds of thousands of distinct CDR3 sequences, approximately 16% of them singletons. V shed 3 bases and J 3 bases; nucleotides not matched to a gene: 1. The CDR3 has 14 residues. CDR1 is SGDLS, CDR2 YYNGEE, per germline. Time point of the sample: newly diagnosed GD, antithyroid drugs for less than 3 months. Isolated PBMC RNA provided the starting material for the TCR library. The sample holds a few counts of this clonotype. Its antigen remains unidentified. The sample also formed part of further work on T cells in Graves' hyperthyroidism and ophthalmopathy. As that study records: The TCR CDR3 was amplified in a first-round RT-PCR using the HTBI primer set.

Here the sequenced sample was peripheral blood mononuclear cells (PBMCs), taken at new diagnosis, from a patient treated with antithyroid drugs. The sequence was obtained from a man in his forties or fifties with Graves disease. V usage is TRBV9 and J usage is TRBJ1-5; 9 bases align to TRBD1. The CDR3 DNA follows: TGTGCCAGCAGCGCACAGGGGGCCAATCAGCCCCAGCATTTT. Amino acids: CASSAQGANQPQHF.